This record looks at one T cell receptor beta chain sequence and its context. With 3 bases removed from V and 2 bases from J, the gap between germline ends came to 7 bases. CDR3 length: 13 amino acids. Timing groups of about 4 and about 12 weeks for second doses were pooled. These data belong to a study of T cell responses to AZD1222 COVID-19 vaccine. The method was immunoSEQ multiplex PCR; TCRdb's version includes in-frame clones alone and lacks a portion of them. The data show nearly 90,000 clones, with approximately 89% seen just once and 5% to 6.5% held by the top ten. This specimen consisted of peripheral blood, obtained 28 days after the second AZD1222 dose. The genes are TRBV12-3 or TRBV12-4 and TRBJ1-1; D remains ambiguous. The source is an adult who received the AZD1222 COVID-19 vaccine. The CDR3 DNA reads as TGTGCCAGCAGTTTCTGGGGAAACACTGAAGCTTTCTTT. It yields the protein CASSFWGNTEAFF.